The next 32 T cell receptor beta chains were all read from a single sample in a study of vaccination effects on CD4 cells after COVID-19 (dated by TCRdb to the early 2020s). The library was obtained by the immunoSEQ multiplex PCR assay. The immuneACCESS repertoire file appears here via TCRdb, limited to in-frame rearrangements. These files lack a portion of the clones; in checked studies, under half of the deficit traces to unresolved V genes, and the cause of the others is not known. For this sample there are around 69,000 clones; less than 80% appear just once. The ten top clones hold about 2.5% of the sample. After more than nine days of culture, CD4+ T cells were isolated with the EasySep CD4+ T cell isolation kit. Each participant got two doses of an mRNA SARS-CoV-2 vaccine, either BNT162b2 or mRNA-1273. These TCRs' antigens remain unknown. Source: CD4+ T cells from PBMCs cultured without peptide, taken after COVID-19 vaccination. The receptors were sampled from a human donor who received a COVID-19 vaccine.

The chain couples TRBV15 to TRBJ2-5; 9 positions match TRBD2. V shed 0 bases and J 5 bases; nucleotides not matched to a gene: 7. This CDR3 is 16 amino acids long. The germline CDR1 and CDR2 sequences are LNHNV and YYDKDF (reference sequence). In DNA form, the CDR3 reads TGTGCCACCAGCAGAGATGGCGGGGGGGCCAGGGAGACCCAGTACTTC. It codes for CATSRDGGGARETQYF.

This clone has more than one count but fewer than ten. This CDR3 is also generated by other DNA sequences in the sample. The rearrangement links TRBV5-1 to TRBJ1-1; D gene ambiguous. This CDR3 region has 13 residues. Germline V lookup: CDR1 SGHRS, CDR2 YFSETQ. V dropped 2 bases and J dropped 2 bases, with 7 bases sitting between them. The CDR3 is CASSFEGNTEAFF. CDR3 coding DNA: TGCGCCAGCAGCTTCGAGGGAAACACTGAAGCTTTCTTT.

The CDR3 DNA reads as TGTGCCAGCAGCTTTGGTCAGGACAATCAGCCCCAGCATTTT. Amino acids: CASSFGQDNQPQHF. The chain links TRBV13 to TRBJ1-5; D uncertain. The CDR3 consists of 14 residues. CDR1 and CDR2 from the germline V gene are PRHDT and FYEKMQ (reference sequence). V was clipped by 3 bases and J by 3 bases, with 9 bases between them.

The V call is TRBV7-3, the J call TRBJ2-2; D not certain. V lost 3 bases to trimming and J lost 2 bases, with 19 bases between them. The germline V gene encodes CDR1 SGHTA and CDR2 FQGTGA. The CDR3 runs to 18 residues. The chain's CDR3 is CASSFGVPVESNTGELFF. CDR3 DNA: TGTGCCAGCAGCTTTGGCGTACCTGTGGAAAGCAACACCGGGGAGCTGTTTTTT.

This clone was seen more than once but under ten times. CDR3 sequence: CASRTSPNTGELFF. CDR3 DNA sequence: TGTGCCTCCCGGACATCACCGAACACCGGGGAGCTGTTTTTT. The chain carries TRBV2 and TRBJ2-2, with D maybe TRBD1 (5 bases). Trimming shortened V by 11 bases and J by 0 bases, and 13 bases separated the two germline ends. CDR3 length: 14 amino acids. Germline-derived CDR1 and CDR2 are SNHLY and FYNNEI. Full variable domain (rest looked up from reference TRBV2 and TRBJ2-2): EPEVTQTPSHQVTQMGQEVILRCVPISNHLYFYWYRQILGQKVEFLVSFYNNEISEKSEIFDDQFSVERPDGSNFTLKIRSTKLEDSAMYFCASRTSPNTGELFFGEGSRLTVL.

The rearrangement links TRBV6-2 or TRBV6-3 to TRBJ2-2; D gene unclear. The length of the CDR3 is 17 residues. Trimming left V 3 bases short and J 2 bases short, with 16 bases between. Germline V CDR1 and CDR2: MNHEY, SVGEGT. The CDR3 reads CASSYSNRQPNTGELFF. The CDR3 DNA is TGTGCCAGCAGTTATTCCAACAGACAACCCAACACCGGGGAGCTGTTTTTT.

DNA for the CDR3: TGTGCCAGCAGCGCAACCGGGACTGGATCTTCACCCCTCCACTTT. Amino acids: CASSATGTGSSPLHF. The rearrangement uses TRBV7-3 and TRBJ1-6, with a weak D call TRBD1 (5 bases). Germline CDR1 SGHTA, CDR2 FQGTGA. The germline V and J ends were trimmed by 5 bases and 9 bases, with 17 bases remaining between them. The CDR3 is made up of 15 amino acids.

The chain recombines TRBV12-5 with TRBJ2-2, with 8 bases identical to TRBD2. The V gene's germline CDR1 is LGHNT and CDR2 FRNRAP. J lost 0 bases, V lost 4 bases, and 1 base had no gene match. This CDR3 is 15 amino acids long. The CDR3 loop is CASGSGLANTGELFF. In nucleotides, the CDR3 is TGTGCTAGTGGTTCGGGACTAGCGAACACCGGGGAGCTGTTTTTT.

This clone was recorded only once. The gene calls are TRBV7-8 and TRBJ2-5; tentatively, D is TRBD1 (5 bases). In germline, CDR1 is SGHVS, CDR2 FQNEAQ. The CDR3 covers 14 residues. Trimming left V 1 base short and J 0 bases short, with 6 bases between. In DNA form, the CDR3 reads TGTGCCAGCAGCTTAGGACAGAACCAAGAGACCCAGTACTTC. Its translation is CASSLGQNQETQYF. The variable domain in full, with the rest retrieved from reference TRBV7-8 and TRBJ2-5, is GAGVSQSPRYKVAKRGQDVALRCDPISGHVSLFWYQQALGQGPEFLTYFQNEAQLDKSGLPSDRFFAERPEGSVSTLKIQRTQQEDSAVYLCASSLGQNQETQYFGPGTRLLVL.

V gene TRBV5-1 combines with J gene TRBJ1-1; no firm D call. The CDR3 runs to 14 residues. CDR1 is SGHRS and CDR2 is YFSETQ in the germline V gene. V was trimmed by 2 bases and J by 5 bases, leaving 13 bases between them. CDR3 protein: CASSLRRSKTEAFF. The CDR3 DNA is TGCGCCAGCAGCTTAAGGAGGAGTAAAACTGAAGCTTTCTTT.

CDR3 nucleotide sequence: TGTGCCAGCAGTTACTCGATAGGCACCGAGGGCATTCAGTACTTC. Translation gives CASSYSIGTEGIQYF. This chain joins TRBV6-5 and TRBJ2-4, with TRBD2 as a possible D gene (5 bases). Trimming removed 0 bases at V and 9 bases at J, with 15 bases between. This CDR3 region has 15 residues. Per the germline V gene, CDR1 is MNHEY and CDR2 is SVGAGI.

This rearrangement joins TRBV27 to TRBJ2-1; TRBD2 agrees at 8 bases. Germline V lookup: CDR1 MNHEY, CDR2 SMNVEV (reference sequence). J gave up 2 bases and V 6 bases, and 12 bases lay outside the gene matches. The length of the CDR3 is 17 residues. The CDR3 spells CASRRTSGGAAYNEQFF. The CDR3 DNA reads as TGTGCCAGCAGGCGAACCTCCGGGGGGGCGGCCTACAATGAGCAGTTCTTC.

The rearrangement links TRBV7-9 to TRBJ2-1, with 7 bases identical to TRBD1. Germline lookup yields CDR1 SEHNR and CDR2 FQNEAQ (reference sequence). This CDR3 has 15 amino acids. With V trimmed by 2 bases and J by 3 bases, 4 bases remained unmatched. The CDR3 reads CASSLSGGVYNEQFF. Written as DNA, the CDR3 is TGTGCCAGCAGCTTATCAGGGGGTGTCTACAATGAGCAGTTCTTC.

The chain carries TRBV21-1 and TRBJ2-7; the table's D call, TRBD1, was not checked against the DNA. TRBV21-1 is a documented pseudogene. The CDR3 loop spans 14 amino acids. CDR3 sequence (DNA): TGTGCCAGCAGCCCTCGACAGAGCTCCTACGAGCAGTACGTC. Amino acid sequence: CASSPRQSSYEQYV.

The chain recombines TRBV6-5 with TRBJ2-5, with 10 bases lining up with TRBD2. V lost 6 bases and J lost 2; bases outside the gene matches: 3. Germline V lookup: CDR1 MNHEY, CDR2 SVGAGI. The CDR3 contains 14 residues. CDR3 region: CASRILAGQETQYF. The DNA for the CDR3 is TGTGCCAGCAGGATACTAGCGGGGCAAGAGACCCAGTACTTC.

The CDR3, as DNA: TGTGCCAGCAGCCATGGGGGAGTTAACTATGGCTACACCTTC. Translated: CASSHGGVNYGYTF. The chain couples TRBV7-9 to TRBJ1-2; weak D call: TRBD1 (5 bases). Germline V gives CDR1 SEHNR, CDR2 FQNEAQ (reference sequence). The CDR3 loop spans 14 amino acids. Deletions cut 5 bases from V and 1 base from J, with 11 bases between.

This chain links TRBV6-5 with TRBJ1-2; 9 positions match TRBD1. The CDR3 runs to 15 residues. V was clipped by 5 bases and J by 4 bases; unmatched bases: 8. Per the germline V gene, CDR1 is MNHEY and CDR2 is SVGAGI. For the CDR3, the DNA is TGTGCCAGCAGTCTTACAGGGGGCGCCGTCTATGGCTACACCTTC. Protein product: CASSLTGGAVYGYTF.

This clone was seen more than once but under ten times. The V gene is TRBV7-3, the J gene TRBJ1-1; D might be TRBD1 (6 bases). The CDR3 totals 15 residues. V lost 5 bases and J 0 bases, leaving 13 bases between the germline ends. Germline V gives CDR1 SGHTA, CDR2 FQGTGA. CDR3 loop: CASSLYPGVNTEAFF. The CDR3 DNA reads as TGTGCCAGCAGCCTTTACCCAGGGGTGAACACTGAAGCTTTCTTT.

The chain is built from TRBV7-8 and TRBJ1-2; the D is unclear. With 6 bases removed from V and 0 bases from J, the gap between germline ends came to 5 bases. Looked up from germline, CDR1 is SGHVS and CDR2 is FQNEAQ. This CDR3 contains 12 residues. CDR3 residues: CASSPANYGYTF. CDR3 coding DNA: TGTGCCAGCAGTCCGGCTAACTATGGCTACACCTTC.

This chain connects TRBV30 to TRBJ1-6; 9 nucleotides align to TRBD1. CDR3 length: 15 residues. V lost 1 base, J lost 14 bases, and 12 bases stayed unmatched. CDR1 GTSNPN and CDR2 SVGIG come from the germline V gene (reference sequence). CDR3 sequence: CAWSGGQGRFDALHF. The CDR3 region has the DNA TGTGCCTGGAGTGGTGGACAGGGGCGGTTTGATGCCCTCCACTTT.

This chain joins TRBV5-1 and TRBJ2-2, with 8 bases lining up with TRBD1. CDR3 length equals 15 residues. With 4 bases clipped from V and 6 bases from J, the junction kept 8 bases outside the gene matches. Per the germline V gene, CDR1 is SGHRS and CDR2 is YFSETQ. DNA for the CDR3: TGCGCCAGCAGCAGAGACAGGGGAAGGGCCGGGGAGCTGTTTTTT. It encodes CASSRDRGRAGELFF.

The table lists this clone with a count of one. The gene calls are TRBV25-1 and TRBJ2-5, with a tentative D call TRBD2 (5 bases). Germline assignment: CDR1 MGHDK and CDR2 SYGVNS. The CDR3 length is 15 residues. Trimming pared 2 bases from V and 4 bases from J, leaving 14 bases between. CDR3 residues: CASSEGGAPVETQYF. CDR3 nucleotide sequence: TGTGCCAGCAGTGAAGGAGGTGCCCCTGTAGAGACCCAGTACTTC. The whole variable domain, filled in from reference TRBV25-1 and TRBJ2-5, reads EADIYQTPRYLVIGTGKKITLECSQTMGHDKMYWYQQDPGMELHLIHYSYGVNSTEKGDLSSESTVSRIRTEHFPLTLESARPSHTSQYLCASSEGGAPVETQYFGPGTRLLVL.

The gene calls are TRBV18 and TRBJ2-7, with D maybe TRBD2 (6 bases). The germline V gene encodes CDR1 KGHSH and CDR2 LQKENI. The CDR3 has 15 amino acids. Deletions cut 1 base from V and 5 bases from J, with 15 bases between. This CDR3 is CASSPLGAPGDEQYV. CDR3 in DNA: TGTGCCAGCTCACCACTTGGAGCCCCGGGGGACGAGCAGTACGTC.

The chain has TRBV28 and TRBJ1-4, with 7 bases fitting TRBD1. The CDR3 is made up of 17 amino acids. The germline V gene encodes CDR1 MDHEN and CDR2 SYDVKM. Trimming at V came to 5 bases and at J to 7 bases, leaving 16 bases not matched to a gene. The CDR3 region has the DNA TGTGCCAGCAGTAAATACAGGGGATCGGGCTTACGTGAAAAACTGTTTTTT. Amino acid sequence: CASSKYRGSGLREKLFF.

This chain joins TRBV19 and TRBJ1-2, with 9 bases lining up with TRBD1. Germline trimming cut 11 bases from V and 8 bases from J; bases unmatched to any gene: 6. There are 11 residues in the CDR3. CDR1 LNHDA and CDR2 SQIVND come from the germline V gene (reference sequence). The CDR3 nucleotides are TGTGCCGGGAGACAGGGGGAAGGCTACACCTTC. It translates to CAGRQGEGYTF.

A remark on this clone: The junction differs from germline at one of its ends, possibly a read error. This chain links TRBV24-1 with TRBJ2-4; TRBD2 is a possible D gene (5 bases). There are 10 residues in the CDR3. The germline V gene has CDR1 KGHDR and CDR2 SFDVKD. CDR3 residues: CATSPGIHDF. CDR3 DNA: TGTGCCACCAGTCCCGGGATCCATGACTTC.

V usage is TRBV4-2 and J usage is TRBJ1-6; TRBD1 is a possible D gene (6 bases). The CDR3 spans 15 residues. V lost 1 base, J lost 8 bases, and 12 bases lay in between. CDR1 is LGHNA, CDR2 YNFKEQ, per germline. The CDR3 DNA follows: TGTGCCAGCAGCCAAGTCAGGGGATTGGATTCACCCCTCCACTTT. It translates to CASSQVRGLDSPLHF.

The gene calls are TRBV28 and TRBJ1-1; D gene ambiguous. This CDR3 is built from 12 residues. V was pared by 5 bases and J by 2 bases, with 6 bases between. Germline values: CDR1 MDHEN, CDR2 SYDVKM. The CDR3, as DNA: TGTGCCAGCAGTGTCTCCAACACTGAAGCTTTCTTT. As protein: CASSVSNTEAFF.

The chain recombines TRBV30 with TRBJ1-2, with D possibly matching TRBD1 (6 bases). Per germline, CDR1 GTSNPN and CDR2 SVGIG (reference sequence). This CDR3 is built from 17 residues. V was clipped by 2 bases and J by 6 bases, with 25 bases between them. CDR3: CAWSLTQDSLGFHGYTF. The CDR3 DNA reads as TGTGCCTGGAGTCTCACCCAGGACAGCCTCGGGTTCCATGGCTACACCTTC.

This chain connects TRBV5-4 to TRBJ2-2, with D unclear. The CDR3 loop spans 13 amino acids. Germline V gives CDR1 SGHNT, CDR2 YYREEE (reference sequence). V lost 0 bases, J lost 4 bases, and 4 bases lay in between. CDR3 loop: CASSLEGTGELFF. The CDR3 DNA reads as TGTGCCAGCAGCTTGGAGGGCACCGGGGAGCTGTTTTTT.

The CDR3 region has the DNA TGTGCCAGCAGCTTCCAATCCGGGACAGTTTATGGCTACACCTTC. It codes for CASSFQSGTVYGYTF. This chain connects TRBV7-2 to TRBJ1-2, with TRBD1 matching over 7 bases. J was trimmed by 5 bases and V by 3 bases; bases with no gene match: 9. Germline CDR1 SGHTA, CDR2 FQGNSA. CDR3 length: 15 residues.

This chain uses TRBV18 with TRBJ1-1; 9 bases are shared with TRBD1. The trim removed 0 bases at V and 0 bases at J, leaving 8 bases unmatched. Germline V lookup: CDR1 KGHSH, CDR2 LQKENI. The CDR3 has 18 residues. The CDR3 loop is CASSPPLRTGAMNTEAFF. CDR3 nucleotide sequence: TGTGCCAGCTCACCACCGTTGAGGACAGGGGCGATGAACACTGAAGCTTTCTTT.